Following are 21 T cell receptor beta chains from one sample sequenced in a study of OX40 agonist ivuxolimab in advanced cancers. Library preparation was by the immunoSEQ multiplex PCR assay. TCRdb stores this immuneACCESS table with in-frame sequences only. Part of the clones is absent; in the studies checked, under half of the shortfall reflects unresolved V genes, and no reason is known for the rest. This sample is represented by 55,000 to 60,000 clones; 93% of them were singletons. Approximately 18% of the sample lies in the top ten. The material was CD4+ or CD8+ T cells sorted from blood, obtained in a trial of the OX40 agonist ivuxolimab. The receptor source for this set is an adult with an advanced solid tumor such as melanoma, head and neck, liver or kidney cancer.

This chain uses TRBV7-9 with TRBJ2-1, with D possibly being TRBD2 (6 bases). The CDR3 runs 17 residues. Germline values: CDR1 SEHNR, CDR2 FQNEAQ (reference sequence). The germline V and J ends were trimmed by 5 bases and 8 bases, with 25 bases remaining between them. The CDR3 DNA follows: TGTGCCAGCAGCGGGATGCGGCGCGGGGTCTGGCTAGATGAGCAGTTCTTC. Its protein is CASSGMRRGVWLDEQFF. The complete variable domain, with remaining parts taken from reference TRBV7-9 and TRBJ2-1, reads DTGVSQNPRHKITKRGQNVTFRCDPISEHNRLYWYRQTLGQGPEFLTYFQNEAQLEKSRLLSDRFSAERPKGSFSTLEIQRTEQGDSAMYLCASSGMRRGVWLDEQFFGPGTRLTVL.

V is TRBV6-5 and J is TRBJ2-7; D gene ambiguous. Trimming took off 4 bases at V and 3 bases at J, with 4 bases between the two ends. CDR3 size: 11 residues. Germline values: CDR1 MNHEY, CDR2 SVGAGI. The chain's CDR3 is CASSFGYEQYF. The DNA for the CDR3 is TGTGCCAGCAGTTTCGGCTACGAGCAGTACTTC.

A single count supports this clone. The CDR3 DNA reads as TGTGCCAGCAGCCCGACGGGGACAGGGCCCGGCACTGAAGCTTTCTTT. Amino acids: CASSPTGTGPGTEAFF. The chain has TRBV7-2 and TRBJ1-1, with 9 bases identical to TRBD1. This CDR3 region has 16 residues. V gave up 5 bases and J gave up 4 bases; unmatched junction bases: 11. Germline values: CDR1 SGHTA, CDR2 FQGNSA.

Only one count was recorded for this clone. The V call is TRBV7-6, the J call TRBJ2-7; D not certain. This CDR3 spans 14 amino acids. V was trimmed by 3 bases and J by 0 bases, leaving 9 bases between them. Germline V gene data show CDR1 as SGHVS and CDR2 as FNYEAQ. The CDR3 sequence is CASSFGRHSYEQYF. CDR3 DNA sequence: TGTGCCAGCAGCTTCGGCCGACACTCCTACGAGCAGTACTTC.

The chain uses TRBV4-3 and TRBJ2-3, with D possibly matching TRBD2 (5 bases). CDR3 size: 15 residues. Germline assignment: CDR1 LGHNA and CDR2 YSLEER. The V gene lost 4 bases and the J gene lost 5 bases, with 16 bases spanning the gap. The CDR3 DNA follows: TGCGCCAGCAGCCCCCTCATGCGGGTTGAAGATACGCAGTATTTT. It codes for CASSPLMRVEDTQYF.

The genes are TRBV4-3 and TRBJ2-7; TRBD1 might be the D (5 bases). The CDR3 extends over 14 amino acids. CDR1 LGHNA and CDR2 YSLEER come from the germline V gene. V lost 4 bases to trimming and J lost 4 bases, with 14 bases between them. CDR3 bases: TGCGCCAGCAGCCCACAAAGGGGTTCTTACGAGCAGTACTTC. Translating gives CASSPQRGSYEQYF.

This sequence joins TRBV27 and TRBJ1-5; no clear D gene. V lost 2 bases and J 2 bases, leaving 10 bases between the germline ends. Germline assignment: CDR1 MNHEY and CDR2 SMNVEV (reference sequence). The CDR3 consists of 15 residues. Here the CDR3 reads CASSLTSHGNQPQHF. The CDR3 nucleotides are TGTGCCAGCAGTTTAACCAGTCATGGCAATCAGCCCCAGCATTTT.

The chain joins TRBV5-8 to TRBJ2-3; 11 bases are a match to TRBD2. This CDR3 region has 19 residues. Germline V gene lookup returns CDR1 SGHTS and CDR2 YDEGEE. With V trimmed by 1 base and J by 3 bases, 13 bases remained unmatched. The CDR3 loop is CASSLMEYLAGGPTDTQYF. The CDR3 nucleotides are TGTGCCAGCAGCTTGATGGAGTATTTAGCGGGAGGGCCAACAGATACGCAGTATTTT.

This chain joins TRBV30 and TRBJ2-7, with TRBD1 identical over 7 bases. The V segment lost 8 bases and the J segment 1 base; nucleotides outside the gene matches: 8. The CDR3 has 13 residues. Germline assignment: CDR1 GTSNPN and CDR2 SVGIG (reference sequence). The CDR3 nucleotides read TGTGCCCTGCGGACAGGACTTTCCTACGAGCAGTACTTC. It yields the protein CALRTGLSYEQYF.

This sequence joins TRBV5-4 and TRBJ2-3; TRBD2 aligns across 11 bases. Germline lookup yields CDR1 SGHNT and CDR2 YYREEE (reference sequence). J was trimmed by 4 bases and V by 4 bases; bases with no gene match: 8. There are 16 residues in the CDR3. In DNA, the CDR3 is TGTGCCAGCAGCCATAGCGGGAGGGACTCTTCAGATACGCAGTATTTT. Amino acid sequence: CASSHSGRDSSDTQYF.

The chain is built from TRBV29-1 and TRBJ2-1; the match to TRBD2 covers 7 bases. This CDR3 is built from 16 residues. CDR1 SQVTM and CDR2 ANQGSEA come from the germline V gene. The junction had 17 bases not matched to a gene; V was cut back by 5 bases and J by 7 bases. Here the CDR3 DNA reads TGCAGCGTTAACAGGAAAGGGGCTAGCGGAACAAATGAGCAGTTCTTC. This gives the protein CSVNRKGASGTNEQFF.

DNA of the CDR3: TGCAGCGTCCTAGCGGGGGAGGTCAACAATGAGCAGTTCTTC. It translates to CSVLAGEVNNEQFF. The chain combines TRBV29-1 with TRBJ2-1; 10 bases align to TRBD2. This CDR3 spans 14 amino acids. Per the germline V gene, CDR1 is SQVTM and CDR2 is ANQGSEA. Unmatched junction bases numbered 7, after V lost 6 bases and J lost 5 bases.

The CDR3 coding sequence is TGTGCCAGCAGCCGGAATGGCTACACCTTC. It encodes CASSRNGYTF. V is TRBV28 and J is TRBJ1-2; no definite D call. CDR3 size: 10 residues. V gave up 6 bases and J gave up 6 bases, with 5 bases separating them. Germline lookup yields CDR1 MDHEN and CDR2 SYDVKM.

V is TRBV28 and J is TRBJ2-3, with a weak D call TRBD2 (5 bases). This CDR3 comprises 14 residues. CDR1 MDHEN and CDR2 SYDVKM come from the germline V gene. V lost 6 bases and J lost 4, with 14 bases in between. The CDR3 nucleotides are TGTGCCAGCAGGATGGGGAGTGGTGCAGATACGCAGTATTTT. Protein product: CASRMGSGADTQYF.

This chain connects TRBV10-3 to TRBJ2-3; 12 bases match TRBD2. The CDR3 runs 18 residues. The V gene end was trimmed by 2 bases and the J gene end by 3 bases; junction bases not matched to a gene: 9. Germline-derived CDR1 and CDR2 are ENHRY and SYGVKD. The CDR3 nucleotides are TGTGCCATCAGTGAGGCGACTAGCGGGGGCCCCGGGACAGATACGCAGTATTTT. It codes for CAISEATSGGPGTDTQYF.

V is TRBV5-6 and J is TRBJ2-1; D unclear. Germline CDR1 reads SGHDT; CDR2 reads YYEEEE. Trimming left V 3 bases short and J 3 bases short, with 4 bases between. The length of the CDR3 is 12 residues. CDR3 sequence reads: CASSSHYNEQFF. CDR3 nucleotides: TGTGCCAGCAGCTCGCACTACAATGAGCAGTTCTTC.

The rearrangement joins TRBV27 to TRBJ1-1; no firm D call. The V and J ends lost 5 bases and 1 base respectively, with 11 bases between them. This CDR3 has 14 amino acids. In germline, CDR1 is MNHEY, CDR2 SMNVEV (reference sequence). The CDR3 sequence is CASSLPGKNTEAFF. In DNA form, the CDR3 reads TGTGCCAGCAGTCTACCGGGCAAGAACACTGAAGCTTTCTTT.

This clone occurred a few times. The chain couples TRBV6-5 to TRBJ2-7, with TRBD2 as a possible D gene (6 bases). V was trimmed by 9 bases and J by 0 bases, leaving 12 bases between them. The germline gives CDR1 MNHEY, CDR2 SVGAGI. The CDR3 is 13 residues long. This chain's CDR3 is CASQGLGSYEQYF. As DNA, the CDR3 is TGTGCCAGTCAGGGACTCGGCTCCTACGAGCAGTACTTC.

The V and J genes are TRBV15 and TRBJ1-1; D gene uncertain. CDR3 size: 15 residues. V was pared by 5 bases and J by 1 base, with 14 bases between. Germline values: CDR1 LNHNV, CDR2 YYDKDF (reference sequence). This chain's CDR3 is CATSELDNPNTEAFF. The CDR3, as DNA: TGTGCCACCAGCGAACTCGACAATCCGAACACTGAAGCTTTCTTT.

The chain carries TRBV6-5 and TRBJ2-3; TRBD2 matches at 10 bases. The germline CDR1 and CDR2 sequences are MNHEY and SVGAGI. The CDR3 covers 16 residues. The V gene end was trimmed by 2 bases and the J gene end by 3 bases; junction bases not matched to a gene: 5. CDR3 sequence reads: CASSYLGTSATDTQYF. CDR3 DNA: TGTGCCAGCAGTTACCTCGGGACTAGCGCAACAGATACGCAGTATTTT.

V and J are TRBV7-6 and TRBJ2-1, with a weak D call TRBD2 (6 bases). The CDR3 runs 13 residues. CDR1 SGHVS and CDR2 FNYEAQ come from the germline V gene. Trimming took off 1 base at V and 7 bases at J, with 8 bases between the two ends. This CDR3 is CASSLGGVNEQFF. The CDR3 nucleotides read TGTGCCAGCAGCTTAGGGGGGGTTAATGAGCAGTTCTTC.